This T cell receptor (beta chain) was sequenced in a study of response to subunit inactivated influenza vaccine (dated by TCRdb to 2016 to 2019). Study-level background: Deep quantitative T cell receptor repertoire profiling was used in the study to track responses to a trivalent subunit inactivated influenza vaccine. Study-level results and caveats: The authors suggested that each seasonal influenza vaccination may recruit only a limited number of new T cells.

From the cysteine up to the phenylalanine, the CDR3 has a length of 16 residues. The sequence is cut down to CDR3 DNA, 48 bases in frame from base 1. From the germline V gene, CDR1 is MGHRA and CDR2 is YSYEKL. V sheds 0 bases and J sheds 0 bases, leaving 11 bases between their ends. The library was produced with RT-PCR. Sequenced on an Illumina HiSeq 2500. The public sequencing data were trimmed at Q25 with fastp and processed into clonotypes with MiXCR by TCRdb, which kept only in-frame beta chains. Rows merge per CDR3 protein into single entries with the most common DNA and genes. For this sample the table gives 600,000 to 850,000 distinct CDR3 sequences, of which around 15% were detected only once. About 7.6% of the sample is held by the ten biggest clonotypes. About this clonotype itself: There is no known antigen for this receptor. Per-base quality was not reported, and no clone a single base away is much larger than it.

This specimen was PBMCs from blood, taken less than 15 days before vaccination. The receptor comes from a man over 45 who received an inactivated influenza vaccine. Donor details come from another sample of the same person, matched by shared clones. The sequence joins TRBV4-1 to TRBJ1-2; the D gene is not confidently resolved. The CDR3 is CASSQEPGVANYGYTF. Read as DNA, the sequence is TGCGCCAGCAGCCAAGAACCCGGGGTAGCTAACTATGGCTACACCTTC.